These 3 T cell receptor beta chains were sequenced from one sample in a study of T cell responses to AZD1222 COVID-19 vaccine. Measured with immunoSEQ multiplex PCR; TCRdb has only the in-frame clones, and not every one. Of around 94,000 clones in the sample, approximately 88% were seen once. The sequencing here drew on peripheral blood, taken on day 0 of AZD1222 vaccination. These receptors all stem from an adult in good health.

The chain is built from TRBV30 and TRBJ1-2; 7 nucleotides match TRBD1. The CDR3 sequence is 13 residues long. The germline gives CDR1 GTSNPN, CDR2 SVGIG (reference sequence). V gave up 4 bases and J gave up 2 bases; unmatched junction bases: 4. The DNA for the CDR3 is TGTGCCTGGACTCGGGACAGAAACTATGGCTACACCTTC. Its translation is CAWTRDRNYGYTF. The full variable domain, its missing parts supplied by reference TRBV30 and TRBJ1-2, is SQTIHQWPATLVQPVGSPLSLECTVEGTSNPNLYWYRQAAGRGLQLLFYSVGIGQISSEVPQNLSASRPQDRQFILSSKKLLLSDSGFYLCAWTRDRNYGYTFGSGTRLTVV.

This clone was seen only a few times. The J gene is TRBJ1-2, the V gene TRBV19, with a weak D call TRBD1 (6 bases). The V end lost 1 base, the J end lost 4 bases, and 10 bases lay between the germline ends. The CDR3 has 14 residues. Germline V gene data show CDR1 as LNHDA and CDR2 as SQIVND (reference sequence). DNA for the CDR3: TGTGCCAGTAGTATAGGGCAGGGGACCTATGGCTACACCTTC. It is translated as CASSIGQGTYGYTF.

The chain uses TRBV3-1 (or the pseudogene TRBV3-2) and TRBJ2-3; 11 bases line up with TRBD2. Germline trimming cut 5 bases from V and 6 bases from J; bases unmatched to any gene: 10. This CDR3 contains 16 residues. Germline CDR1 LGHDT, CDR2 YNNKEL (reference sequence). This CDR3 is CASSYLAGGPVDTQYF. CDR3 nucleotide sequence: TGTGCCAGCAGCTATCTAGCGGGGGGCCCGGTGGATACGCAGTATTTT.